A selection of T cell receptor beta chains follows, all from one sample in a study of control samples from healthy donors and cancer patients. This table comes from immunoSEQ multiplex PCR, and its TCRdb copy is limited to in-frame clones, with some not included. The data hold some 130,000 clones, with approximately 94% observed a single time. Sequencing was done on a sample of blood. The receptors come from a man younger than 45 in good health. Both conserved end residues are trimmed from each CDR3.

V gene: TRBV4-3; J gene: TRBJ2-7; CDR3 protein: ASSQERAGVMGREQY
V gene: TRBV6-5; J gene: TRBJ1-5; CDR3 protein: ASSYSRGQPQH
V gene: TRBV27; J gene: TRBJ1-4; CDR3 protein: ASRSYRGINEKLF
V gene: TRBV12-3/TRBV12-4; J gene: TRBJ1-2; CDR3 protein: ASSFGYGYT
V gene: TRBV5-1; J gene: TRBJ2-7; CDR3 protein: ASSREPGRLYEQY
V gene: TRBV15; J gene: TRBJ2-5; CDR3 protein: ATRSGSRGTQY
V gene: TRBV2; J gene: TRBJ2-3; CDR3 protein: ASTSGDIDTQY
V gene: TRBV7-9; J gene: TRBJ1-6; CDR3 protein: ASSHGGYNSPLH
V gene: TRBV7-9; J gene: TRBJ2-5; CDR3 protein: ASSMTRGETQY
V gene: TRBV6-5; J gene: TRBJ2-7; CDR3 protein: ASSYLPGQGAYEQY
V gene: TRBV12-2; J gene: TRBJ2-5; CDR3 protein: ASRATSGGSD
V gene: TRBV5-1; J gene: TRBJ2-1; CDR3 protein: ASWGAGQGVYNEQF
V gene: TRBV3-1/TRBV3-2; J gene: TRBJ1-4; CDR3 protein: ASSHRQKPNEKLF
V gene: TRBV2; J gene: TRBJ1-6; CDR3 protein: ARGGAPRRNSPLH
V gene: TRBV11-2; J gene: TRBJ2-4; CDR3 protein: ASSSWTSGGADIQY
V gene: TRBV12-3/TRBV12-4; J gene: TRBJ1-1; CDR3 protein: ASSPKVSGTF
V gene: TRBV10-3; J gene: TRBJ2-7; CDR3 protein: AISGKQASYEQY
V gene: TRBV7-9; J gene: TRBJ1-1; CDR3 protein: ASSLQGEAF
V gene: TRBV27; J gene: TRBJ1-2; CDR3 protein: ASSFLRNYGYT
V gene: TRBV19; J gene: TRBJ2-1; CDR3 protein: ASSLPGTEQF
V gene: TRBV18; J gene: TRBJ2-5; CDR3 protein: ASSPGLAGGPGQETQY
V gene: TRBV15; J gene: TRBJ2-2; CDR3 protein: ATSRPRQGADTGELF
V gene: TRBV12-3/TRBV12-4; J gene: TRBJ1-2; CDR3 protein: ASQLRGTPGYT
V gene: TRBV7-3; J gene: TRBJ2-1; CDR3 protein: ASSLGLLPAYNEQF
V gene: TRBV2; J gene: TRBJ2-5; CDR3 protein: ASSDLTGLETQY
V gene: TRBV6-4; J gene: TRBJ2-1; CDR3 protein: ASSEAGRGGSEQF
V gene: TRBV19; J gene: TRBJ1-5; CDR3 protein: ASTPFRGGSQPQH
V gene: TRBV7-8; J gene: TRBJ1-2; CDR3 protein: ASSSRLSLANYGYT
V gene: TRBV25-1; J gene: TRBJ1-1; CDR3 protein: ASSQGASTEAF
V gene: TRBV2; J gene: TRBJ1-2; CDR3 protein: ASSEIPGTGQGYT
V gene: TRBV15; J gene: TRBJ1-6; CDR3 protein: AVRGTGVNSPLH
V gene: TRBV7-2; J gene: TRBJ1-5; CDR3 protein: ASTPTGTYQPQH
V gene: TRBV27; J gene: TRBJ1-2; CDR3 protein: ASKFPEGYGYT
V gene: TRBV7-9; J gene: TRBJ1-2; CDR3 protein: ASTPGNPKGQGNIGYT
V gene: TRBV7-6; J gene: TRBJ1-1; CDR3 protein: ASSLGPGANTEAF
V gene: TRBV15; J gene: TRBJ2-5; CDR3 protein: ATSTDAVVLGTQY
V gene: TRBV9; J gene: TRBJ1-4; CDR3 protein: ASSLRESNEKLF
V gene: TRBV30; J gene: TRBJ2-3; CDR3 protein: AWSGFGGSTDTQY
V gene: TRBV20-1; J gene: TRBJ1-3; CDR3 protein: SASGGAGNTIY
V gene: TRBV11-2; J gene: TRBJ2-7; CDR3 protein: ASSLAFRGPKIYEQY
V gene: TRBV9; J gene: TRBJ2-6; CDR3 protein: ATGGAAGANVLT
V gene: TRBV6-2/TRBV6-3; J gene: TRBJ2-1; CDR3 protein: ASSLLWGTQF